Below are 21 T cell receptor beta chains sequenced from a single sample in a study of blood T cell repertoires in COVID-19. TCRdb's copy holds only in-frame clones and misses some; the assay was immunoSEQ multiplex PCR. The profile shows 90,000 to 150,000 clones, 75% to 85% of them singletons. Sequencing was done on a sample of peripheral blood. These receptor sequences come from a human donor in a cohort sampled during active COVID-19.

This clone was detected a few times. V is TRBV6-1 and J is TRBJ2-6; tentative D call: TRBD1 (6 bases). There are 15 residues in the CDR3. Germline V gene lookup returns CDR1 MNHNS and CDR2 SASEGT. V was trimmed by 3 bases and J by 3 bases, leaving 9 bases between them. CDR3 residues: CASSDQGLGANVLTF. CDR3 nucleotide sequence: TGTGCCAGCAGTGACCAGGGGCTTGGGGCCAACGTCCTGACTTTC.

The chain is built from TRBV19 and TRBJ1-1; TRBD1 is a possible D gene (6 bases). The germline CDR1 and CDR2 sequences are LNHDA and SQIVND (reference sequence). The V end lost 5 bases, the J end lost 10 bases, and 26 bases lay between the germline ends. The CDR3 is 16 amino acids. CDR3 DNA sequence: TGTGCCAGTAGTTTTACCTACAGGGCCATCTCTTCGATAGCTTTCTTT. This encodes CASSFTYRAISSIAFF.

Only a few counts were recorded for this clone. The rearrangement uses TRBV19 and TRBJ1-4; TRBD1 might be the D (6 bases). This CDR3 spans 15 amino acids. Between the trimmed V and J ends, which lost 5 bases and 0 bases, there was a span of 10 bases. Germline V gene data show CDR1 as LNHDA and CDR2 as SQIVND (reference sequence). The CDR3 nucleotides are TGTGCCAGTAGTGTGGGGACAACAACTAATGAAAAACTGTTTTTT. As protein: CASSVGTTTNEKLFF.

J is TRBJ2-5 and V is TRBV6-1; possibly TRBD1 for D (8 bases). V was pared by 4 bases and J by 2 bases, with 23 bases between. Germline values: CDR1 MNHNS, CDR2 SASEGT. The CDR3 extends over 18 amino acids. CDR3 coding DNA: TGTGCCAGCAGTGGAAGAGGGACAGGAAGGGGGGGACAAGAGACCCAGTACTTC. Protein sequence: CASSGRGTGRGGQETQYF.

The genes are TRBV2 and TRBJ2-2; 10 nucleotides align to TRBD1. Trimming cost V 2 bases and J 4 bases; bases outside gene matches: 1. The germline V gene encodes CDR1 SNHLY and CDR2 FYNNEI. The CDR3 totals 15 residues. This chain's CDR3 is CASSERQGATGELFF. DNA of the CDR3: TGTGCCAGCAGTGAACGACAGGGGGCCACCGGGGAGCTGTTTTTT.

Concerning this clone: One end of the junction fails to match germline, which may point to a read error. The genes are TRBV28 and TRBJ2-7; 13 bases line up with TRBD2. CDR1 MDHEN and CDR2 SYDVKM come from the germline V gene. This CDR3 region has 15 residues. The CDR3 nucleotides read TGTGCCAGCAGTGCCTGGACTAGCGGGGGCCCTGCGGCGTCCTTC. Residues: CASSAWTSGGPAASF.

The sample holds one count of this clone. The chain has TRBV2 and TRBJ2-5; TRBD1 matches at 10 bases. From germline, CDR1 is SNHLY and CDR2 FYNNEI. CDR3 length: 16 residues. V trimming: 6 bases; J trimming: 3 bases; junction bases outside the gene matches: 10. DNA of the CDR3: TGTGCCAGCAGCGCGGCCGGGGACAGGGGAAAAGAGACCCAGTACTTC. Protein: CASSAAGDRGKETQYF.

The V call is TRBV7-9, the J call TRBJ1-2; D remains ambiguous. Germline assignment: CDR1 SEHNR and CDR2 FQNEAQ (reference sequence). The CDR3 is made up of 14 amino acids. With 5 bases removed from V and 7 bases from J, the gap between germline ends came to 17 bases. CDR3 sequence: CASSDLTNPGGYTF. CDR3 nucleotides: TGTGCCAGCAGCGATCTCACTAACCCCGGTGGCTACACCTTC.

The chain uses TRBV7-2 and TRBJ2-5; tentatively, D is TRBD2 (5 bases). Trimming removed 2 bases from V and 5 bases from J, with 15 bases in between. The CDR3 runs to 15 residues. In germline, CDR1 is SGHTA, CDR2 FQGNSA. CDR3 nucleotides: TGTGCCAGCAGCTTACCGGGATTCCCCCCGGAGACCCAGTACTTC. Translation gives CASSLPGFPPETQYF. The full variable domain, with the rest looked up from reference TRBV7-2 and TRBJ2-5, is GAGVSQSPSNKVTEKGKDVELRCDPISGHTALYWYRQSLGQGLEFLIYFQGNSAPDKSGLPSDRFSAERTGGSVSTLTIQRTQQEDSAVYLCASSLPGFPPETQYFGPGTRLLVL.

This sequence joins TRBV5-4 and TRBJ2-3; 9 nucleotides align to TRBD1. Germline-derived CDR1 and CDR2 are SGHNT and YYREEE (reference sequence). The CDR3 covers 16 residues. Trimming at V came to 5 bases and at J to 2 bases, leaving 9 bases not matched to a gene. CDR3 loop: CASRSFGTGSTDTQYF. The DNA of the CDR3 is TGTGCCAGCAGATCTTTCGGGACAGGGTCCACAGATACGCAGTATTTT.

This clone was counted many times. The V and J genes are TRBV2 and TRBJ2-6; 8 nucleotides line up with TRBD1. V shed 6 bases, J shed 4 bases, and the junction held 5 bases outside the gene matches. The CDR3 spans 15 residues. Germline assignment: CDR1 SNHLY and CDR2 FYNNEI. The CDR3, as DNA: TGTGCCAGCAGACTGGACAGGGCCGGGGCCAACGTCCTGACTTTC. As protein: CASRLDRAGANVLTF.

V gene TRBV3-1 (or the pseudogene TRBV3-2) combines with J gene TRBJ2-6, with TRBD1 matching over 7 bases. CDR1 and CDR2 from the germline V gene are LGHDT and YNNKEL (reference sequence). V lost 3 bases and J lost 0; bases outside the gene matches: 11. The CDR3 is 19 residues long. CDR3 amino acids: CASSQRPGQPISGANVLTF. CDR3 nucleotide sequence: TGTGCCAGCAGCCAGAGACCGGGACAGCCAATCTCTGGGGCCAACGTCCTGACTTTC.

This rearrangement joins TRBV5-1 to TRBJ2-1; TRBD2 matches at 12 bases. Per germline, CDR1 SGHRS and CDR2 YFSETQ. The CDR3 is 16 amino acids. V was pared by 2 bases and J by 4 bases, with 4 bases of the junction left unmatched. As DNA, the CDR3 is TGCGCCAGCAGCTTCGCCCTAGCGGGGGGGTACAATGAGCAGTTCTTC. Translating gives CASSFALAGGYNEQFF.

The J gene is TRBJ2-6, the V gene TRBV9; 7 bases map to TRBD2. Germline CDR1 and CDR2: SGDLS and YYNGEE. V gave up 4 bases and J gave up 4 bases; unmatched junction bases: 8. The CDR3 is made up of 16 amino acids. CDR3 nucleotide sequence: TGTGCCAGCAGCCCCGCGGGGGTGTCCGGGGCCAACGTCCTGACTTTC. It codes for CASSPAGVSGANVLTF.

The chain is built from TRBV7-9 and TRBJ2-2; maybe TRBD2 (6 bases). V gave up 1 base and J gave up 0 bases, with 9 bases separating them. Looked up from germline, CDR1 is SEHNR and CDR2 is FQNEAQ (reference sequence). This CDR3 is 16 amino acids long. CDR3 bases: TGTGCCAGCAGCTTAGATTGGGGGGCGAACACCGGGGAGCTGTTTTTT. Translated: CASSLDWGANTGELFF.

This clone was detected a few times. The rearrangement links TRBV7-2 to TRBJ1-3, with 7 bases that match TRBD1. The length of the CDR3 is 14 residues. The ends lost 4 bases at V and 2 bases at J; junction bases unmatched: 2. Germline V lookup: CDR1 SGHTA, CDR2 FQGNSA. CDR3 loop: CASSYGTAGNTIYF. The CDR3 DNA reads TGTGCCAGCAGCTACGGGACAGCTGGAAACACCATATATTTT.

At least ten counts were recorded for this clone. The chain recombines TRBV29-1 with TRBJ2-1, with 7 bases fitting TRBD2. Unmatched junction bases numbered 5, after V lost 6 bases and J lost 9 bases. From germline, CDR1 is SQVTM and CDR2 ANQGSEA. The CDR3 runs 11 residues. CDR3 coding DNA: TGCAGCGTCCCAGCGGGGCCTGAGCAGTTCTTC. Translated: CSVPAGPEQFF.

The J gene is TRBJ2-7, the V gene TRBV10-3; maybe TRBD2 (6 bases). Per the germline V gene, CDR1 is ENHRY and CDR2 is SYGVKD. Trimming shortened V by 4 bases and J by 2 bases, and 15 bases separated the two germline ends. This CDR3 has 15 amino acids. In nucleotides, the CDR3 is TGTGCCATCAGTGGCGACGGGGGACGACCCTACGAGCAGTACTTC. This encodes CAISGDGGRPYEQYF.

The rearrangement uses TRBV5-6 and TRBJ2-3, with D possibly TRBD2 on 5 matching bases. V was cut by 0 bases and J by 2 bases, with 16 bases left in between. This CDR3 is 17 amino acids long. Germline V gene data show CDR1 as SGHDT and CDR2 as YYEEEE. The CDR3 is CASSLERLPHFTDTQYF. CDR3 DNA sequence: TGTGCCAGCAGCTTGGAAAGACTACCCCACTTCACAGATACGCAGTATTTT.

The CDR3 sequence is CASSPRTARSGANVLTF. In DNA form, the CDR3 reads TGTGCCAGCAGCCCTCGGACAGCCCGCTCTGGGGCCAACGTCCTGACTTTC. The chain has TRBV7-2 and TRBJ2-6; tentatively, D is TRBD1 (6 bases). The CDR3 totals 17 residues. Germline values: CDR1 SGHTA, CDR2 FQGNSA. V lost 5 bases to trimming and J lost 0 bases, with 14 bases between them.

This sequence joins TRBV13 and TRBJ1-2; 10 bases fit TRBD1. Germline V gene data show CDR1 as PRHDT and CDR2 as FYEKMQ (reference sequence). The CDR3 totals 15 residues. The ends lost 5 bases at V and 2 bases at J; junction bases unmatched: 5. The DNA of the CDR3 is TGTGCCAGCAGCGTCCGGGGACAGGGGAACTATGGCTACACCTTC. Translating gives CASSVRGQGNYGYTF.